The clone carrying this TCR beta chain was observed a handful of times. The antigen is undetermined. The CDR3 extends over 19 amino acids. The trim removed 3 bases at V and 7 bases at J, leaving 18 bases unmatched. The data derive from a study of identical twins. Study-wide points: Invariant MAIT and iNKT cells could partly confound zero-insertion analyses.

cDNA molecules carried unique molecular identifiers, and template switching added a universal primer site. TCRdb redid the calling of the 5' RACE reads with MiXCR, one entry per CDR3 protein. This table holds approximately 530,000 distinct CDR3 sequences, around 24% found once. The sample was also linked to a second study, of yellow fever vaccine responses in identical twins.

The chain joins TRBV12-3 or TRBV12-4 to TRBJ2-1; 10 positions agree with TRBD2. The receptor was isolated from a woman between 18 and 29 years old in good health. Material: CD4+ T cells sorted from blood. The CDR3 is CASSLQGRGLNSGRNEQFF. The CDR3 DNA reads TGTGCCAGCAGTTTGCAAGGGAGGGGGCTGAATAGCGGGAGGAATGAGCAGTTCTTC.